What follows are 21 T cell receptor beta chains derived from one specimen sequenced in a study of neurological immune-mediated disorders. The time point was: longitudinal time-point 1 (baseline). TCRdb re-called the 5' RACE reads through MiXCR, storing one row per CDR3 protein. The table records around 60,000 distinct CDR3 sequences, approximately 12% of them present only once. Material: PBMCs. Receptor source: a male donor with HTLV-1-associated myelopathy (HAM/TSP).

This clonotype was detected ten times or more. This CDR3 reads CSASTRGRADTQYF. Written as DNA, the CDR3 is TGCAGTGCTAGCACCAGGGGGCGGGCAGATACGCAGTATTTT. The chain employs TRBV20-1 and TRBJ2-3; 8 bases align to TRBD1. CDR3 size: 14 residues. V trimming: 3 bases; J trimming: 4 bases; junction bases outside the gene matches: 6. The germline CDR1 and CDR2 sequences are DFQATT and SNEGSKA (reference sequence).

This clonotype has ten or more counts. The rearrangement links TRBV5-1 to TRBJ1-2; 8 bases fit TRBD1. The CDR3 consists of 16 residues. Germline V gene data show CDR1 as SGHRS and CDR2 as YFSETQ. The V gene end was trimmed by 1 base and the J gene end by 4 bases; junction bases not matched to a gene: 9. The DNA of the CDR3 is TGCGCCAGCAGCTTGTCAGGACAGGGAGTATCCTATGGCTACACCTTC. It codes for CASSLSGQGVSYGYTF.

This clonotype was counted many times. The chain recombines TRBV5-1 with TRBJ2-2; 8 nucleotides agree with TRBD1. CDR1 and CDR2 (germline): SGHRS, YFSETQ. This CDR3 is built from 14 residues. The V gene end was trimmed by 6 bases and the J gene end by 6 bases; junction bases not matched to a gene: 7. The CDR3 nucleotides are TGCGCCAGCAAGGACAGGGTAGTCTCCGGGGAGCTGTTTTTT. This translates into CASKDRVVSGELFF.

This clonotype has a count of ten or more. In DNA, the CDR3 is TGTGCCAGCAGCCAAGATTGGGAGGTTGGGAGTTGGACCGGGGAGCTGTTTTTT. This translates into CASSQDWEVGSWTGELFF. The rearrangement joins TRBV3-1 to TRBJ2-2, with D perhaps matching TRBD2 (6 bases). The V gene lost 0 bases and the J gene lost 5 bases, with 19 bases spanning the gap. The V gene's germline CDR1 is LGHDT and CDR2 YNNKEL (reference sequence). This CDR3 spans 18 amino acids.

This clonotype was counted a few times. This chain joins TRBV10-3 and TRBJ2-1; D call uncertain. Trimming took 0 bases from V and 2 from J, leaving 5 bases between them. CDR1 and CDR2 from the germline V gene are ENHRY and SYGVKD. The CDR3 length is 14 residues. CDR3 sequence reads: CAISESLAYNEQFF. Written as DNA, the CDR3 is TGTGCCATCAGTGAGTCGCTGGCCTACAATGAGCAGTTCTTC.

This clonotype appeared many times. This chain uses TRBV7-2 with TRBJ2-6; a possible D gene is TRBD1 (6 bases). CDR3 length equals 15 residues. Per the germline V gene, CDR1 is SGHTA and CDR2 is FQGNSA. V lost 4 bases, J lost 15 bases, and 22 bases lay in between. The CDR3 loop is CASSSEYWGRGSLTF. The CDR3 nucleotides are TGTGCCAGCAGCTCCGAGTACTGGGGGCGAGGTAGCCTGACTTTC.

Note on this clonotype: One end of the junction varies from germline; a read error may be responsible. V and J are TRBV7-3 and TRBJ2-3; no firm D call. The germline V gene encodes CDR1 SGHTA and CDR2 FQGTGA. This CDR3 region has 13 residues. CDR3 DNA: TGTGTCAGCAGCGTGACTGTAACAGATACGCAGTATTTT. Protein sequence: CVSSVTVTDTQYF.

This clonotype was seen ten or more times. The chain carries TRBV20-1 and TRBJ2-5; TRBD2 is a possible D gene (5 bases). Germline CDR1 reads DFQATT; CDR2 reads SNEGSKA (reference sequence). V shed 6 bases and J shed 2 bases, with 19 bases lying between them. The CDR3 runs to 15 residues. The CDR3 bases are TGCAGTGCCCGACCGGGGATAGCGCGGCAAGAGACCCAGTACTTC. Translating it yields CSARPGIARQETQYF.

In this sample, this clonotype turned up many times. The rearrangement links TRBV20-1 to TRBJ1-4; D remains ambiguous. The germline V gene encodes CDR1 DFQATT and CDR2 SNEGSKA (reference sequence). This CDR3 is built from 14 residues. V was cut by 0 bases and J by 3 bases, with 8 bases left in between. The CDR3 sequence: CSAREARSNEKLFF. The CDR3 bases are TGCAGTGCTAGAGAGGCCCGCTCTAATGAAAAACTGTTTTTT.

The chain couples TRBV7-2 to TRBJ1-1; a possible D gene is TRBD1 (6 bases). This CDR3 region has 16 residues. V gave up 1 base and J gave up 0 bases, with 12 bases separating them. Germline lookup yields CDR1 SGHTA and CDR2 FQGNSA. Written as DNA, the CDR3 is TGTGCCAGCAGCTTAGAGCGGGGGCGTTTGAACACTGAAGCTTTCTTT. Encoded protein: CASSLERGRLNTEAFF.

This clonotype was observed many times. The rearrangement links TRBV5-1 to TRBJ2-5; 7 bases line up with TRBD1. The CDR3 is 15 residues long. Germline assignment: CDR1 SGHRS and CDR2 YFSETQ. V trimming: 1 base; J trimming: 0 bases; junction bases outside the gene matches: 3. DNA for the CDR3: TGCGCCAGCAGCTTGATCGGGACAGACCAAGAGACCCAGTACTTC. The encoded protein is CASSLIGTDQETQYF.

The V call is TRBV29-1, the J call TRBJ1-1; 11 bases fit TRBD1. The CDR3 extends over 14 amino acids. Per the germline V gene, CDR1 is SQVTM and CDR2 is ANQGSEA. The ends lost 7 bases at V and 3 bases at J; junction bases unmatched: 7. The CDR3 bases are TGCAGCGCCTGGACAGGGGGCCTGGACACTGAAGCTTTCTTT. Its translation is CSAWTGGLDTEAFF.

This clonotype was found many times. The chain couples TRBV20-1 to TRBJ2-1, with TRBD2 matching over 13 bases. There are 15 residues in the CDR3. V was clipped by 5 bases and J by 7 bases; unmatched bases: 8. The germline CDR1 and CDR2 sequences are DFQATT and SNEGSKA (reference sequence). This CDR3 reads CSALEGLAGTNEQFF. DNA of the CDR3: TGCAGTGCTCTAGAGGGACTAGCGGGGACGAATGAGCAGTTCTTC.

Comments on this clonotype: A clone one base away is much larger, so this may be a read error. The CDR3 loop is CASSRPGQGNYEQYF. In nucleotides, the CDR3 is TGCGCCAGCAGCCGTCCGGGACAGGGGAACTACGAGCAGTACTTC. The chain links TRBV5-1 to TRBJ2-7; TRBD1 agrees at 10 bases. The ends lost 4 bases at V and 3 bases at J; junction bases unmatched: 7. This CDR3 region has 15 residues. Germline lookup yields CDR1 SGHRS and CDR2 YFSETQ.

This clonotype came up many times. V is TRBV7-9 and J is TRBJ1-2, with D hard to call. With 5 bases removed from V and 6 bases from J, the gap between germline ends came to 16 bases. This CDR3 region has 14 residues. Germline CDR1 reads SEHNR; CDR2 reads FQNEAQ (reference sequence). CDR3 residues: CASSLGGLMDGYTF. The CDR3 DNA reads TGTGCCAGCAGCCTCGGAGGCCTGATGGATGGCTACACCTTC.

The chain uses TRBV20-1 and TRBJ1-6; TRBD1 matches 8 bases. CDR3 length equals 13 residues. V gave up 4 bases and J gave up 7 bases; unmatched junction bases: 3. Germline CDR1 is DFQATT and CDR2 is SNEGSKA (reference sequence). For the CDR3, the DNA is TGCAGTGCTATCCGACAGGGGAATTCACCCCTCCACTTT. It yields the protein CSAIRQGNSPLHF.

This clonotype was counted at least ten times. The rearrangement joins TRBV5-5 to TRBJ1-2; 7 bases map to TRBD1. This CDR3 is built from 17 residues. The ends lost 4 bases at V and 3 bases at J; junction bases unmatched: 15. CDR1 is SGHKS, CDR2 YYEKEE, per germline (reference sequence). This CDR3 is CASSQASVDRPHYGYTF. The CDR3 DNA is TGTGCCAGCAGCCAAGCGTCTGTGGACAGGCCTCACTATGGCTACACCTTC. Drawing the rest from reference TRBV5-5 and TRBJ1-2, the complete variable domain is DAGVTQSPTHLIKTRGQQVTLRCSPISGHKSVSWYQQVLGQGPQFIFQYYEKEERGRGNFPDRFSARQFPNYSSELNVNALLLGDSALYLCASSQASVDRPHYGYTFGSGTRLTVV.

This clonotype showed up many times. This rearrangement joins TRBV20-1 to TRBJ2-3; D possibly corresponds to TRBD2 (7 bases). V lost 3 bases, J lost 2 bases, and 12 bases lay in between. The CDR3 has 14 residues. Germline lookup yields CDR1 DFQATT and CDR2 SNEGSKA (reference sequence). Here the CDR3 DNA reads TGCAGTGCTAGGGTTGCGGGGGCCACAGATACGCAGTATTTT. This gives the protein CSARVAGATDTQYF.

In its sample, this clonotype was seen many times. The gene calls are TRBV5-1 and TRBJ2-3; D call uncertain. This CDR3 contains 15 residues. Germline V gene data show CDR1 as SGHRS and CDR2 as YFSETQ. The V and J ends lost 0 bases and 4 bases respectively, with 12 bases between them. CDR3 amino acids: CASSLEGIGADTQYF. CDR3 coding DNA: TGCGCCAGCAGCTTGGAGGGAATAGGAGCAGATACGCAGTATTTT. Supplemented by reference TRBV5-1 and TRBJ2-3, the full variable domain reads KAGVTQTPRYLIKTRGQQVTLSCSPISGHRSVSWYQQTPGQGLQFLFEYFSETQRNKGNFPGRFSGRQFSNSRSEMNVSTLELGDSALYLCASSLEGIGADTQYFGPGTRLTVL.

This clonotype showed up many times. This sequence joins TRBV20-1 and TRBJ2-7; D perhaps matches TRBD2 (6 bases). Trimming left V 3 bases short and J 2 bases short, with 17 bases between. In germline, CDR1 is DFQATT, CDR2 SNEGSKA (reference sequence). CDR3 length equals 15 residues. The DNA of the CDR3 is TGCAGTGCTAGTCTTGCCGGGGGACCTACCTACGAGCAGTACTTC. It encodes CSASLAGGPTYEQYF.

In nucleotides, the CDR3 is TGCAGTGCAAACCGGGACGCATATAGCAATCAGCCCCAGCATTTT. It translates to CSANRDAYSNQPQHF. The rearrangement links TRBV20-1 to TRBJ1-5; maybe TRBD1 (5 bases). The CDR3 is 15 residues long. Looked up from germline, CDR1 is DFQATT and CDR2 is SNEGSKA (reference sequence). Trimming took off 6 bases at V and 0 bases at J, with 15 bases between the two ends.